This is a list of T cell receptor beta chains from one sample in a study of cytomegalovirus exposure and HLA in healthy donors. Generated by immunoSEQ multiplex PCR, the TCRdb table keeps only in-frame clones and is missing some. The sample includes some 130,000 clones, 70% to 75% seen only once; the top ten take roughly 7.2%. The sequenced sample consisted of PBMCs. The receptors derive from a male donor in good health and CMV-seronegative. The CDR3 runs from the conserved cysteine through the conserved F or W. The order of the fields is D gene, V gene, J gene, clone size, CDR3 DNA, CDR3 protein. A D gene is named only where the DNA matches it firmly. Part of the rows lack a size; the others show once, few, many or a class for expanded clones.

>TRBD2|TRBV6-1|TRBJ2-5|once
TGTGCCAGCAGTGGAGGGACTAGCGGAGAGACCCAGTACTTC
CASSGGTSGETQYF
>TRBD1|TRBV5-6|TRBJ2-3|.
TGTGCCAGCAGCCCGGGACAGGGAACAGATACGCAGTATTTT
CASSPGQGTDTQYF
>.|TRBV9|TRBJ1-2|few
TGTGCCAGCAGCGTAGCTGAGGAGGGAGGTGGCTACACCTTC
CASSVAEEGGGYTF
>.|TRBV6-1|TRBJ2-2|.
TGTGCCAGCAGGCCCCGAACAGGGAGCACCGGGGAGCTGTTTTTT
CASRPRTGSTGELFF
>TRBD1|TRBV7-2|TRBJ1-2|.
TGTGCCAGCAGCCCCATACGTCGGGCTACAGGGGACTATGGCTACACCTTC
CASSPIRRATGDYGYTF
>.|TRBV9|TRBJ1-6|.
TGTGCCAGCAGCGTATCTACGTGGAGCTCCTATAATTCACCCCTCCACTTT
CASSVSTWSSYNSPLHF
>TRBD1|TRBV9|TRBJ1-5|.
TGTGCCAGCAGCGTGGGACAGGGGTATCAGCCCCAGCATTTT
CASSVGQGYQPQHF
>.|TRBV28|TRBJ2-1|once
TGTGCCAGCAGTTACCTAACAGGGCTTCATGAGCAGTTCTTC
CASSYLTGLHEQFF
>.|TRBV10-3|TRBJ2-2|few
TGTGCCATCAGGGAATACAGGAACACCGGGGAGCTGTTTTTT
CAIREYRNTGELFF
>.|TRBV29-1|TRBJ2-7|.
TGCAGCGTTAGGGCAGGGGTGTCCTACGAGCAGTACTTC
CSVRAGVSYEQYF
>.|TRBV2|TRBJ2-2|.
TGTGCCAGCAGTGAAGGAGCAGGGACGAACACCGGGGAGCTGTTTTTT
CASSEGAGTNTGELFF
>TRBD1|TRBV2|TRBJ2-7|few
TGTGCCAGCAGTGACGGGACAGGGTCTAACGAGCAGTACTTC
CASSDGTGSNEQYF
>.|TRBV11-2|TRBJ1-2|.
TGTGCCAGCAGCCTAGGCGGGCGAAAGGGTGGCTACACCTTC
CASSLGGRKGGYTF
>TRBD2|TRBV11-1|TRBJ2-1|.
TGTGCCAGCAGCGGGACTAGCGGGAGGGCCTTAGCTTCCGATGAGCAGTTCTTC
CASSGTSGRALASDEQFF
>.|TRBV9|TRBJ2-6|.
TGTGCCAGCAGCCGCACTAGGACTGGGGCCAACGTCCTGACTTTC
CASSRTRTGANVLTF
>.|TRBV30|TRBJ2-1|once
TGTGCCTGGAGTGTACGAAGCGCGGTTAATGAGCAGTTCTTC
CAWSVRSAVNEQFF
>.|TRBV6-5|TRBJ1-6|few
TGTGCCAGCAGTTACTCGGACAGTTCCTATTCACCCCTCCACTTT
CASSYSDSSYSPLHF
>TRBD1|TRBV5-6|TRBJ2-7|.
TGTGCCAGCAGCCTGGAACAGGGGACAAGCTCCTACGAGCAGTACTTC
CASSLEQGTSSYEQYF
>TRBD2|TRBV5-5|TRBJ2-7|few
TGTGCCAGCAGCTATACTAGCGGGAGTTCCTACGAGCAGTACTTC
CASSYTSGSSYEQYF
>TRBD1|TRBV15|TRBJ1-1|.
TGTGCCACCAGCAGGGGACAGGGGGCCGGAACTGAAGCTTTCTTT
CATSRGQGAGTEAFF
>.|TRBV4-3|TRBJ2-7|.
TGCGCCAGCAGCCCCCTCTGGTCCGGGGGGCATGTCTACGAGCAGTACTTC
CASSPLWSGGHVYEQYF
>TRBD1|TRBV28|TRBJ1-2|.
TGTGCCAGCAGTCCCACAGGGGAGAGAAACTATGGCTACACCTTC
CASSPTGERNYGYTF
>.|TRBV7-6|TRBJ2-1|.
TGTGCCAGCAGCTCGGGCGGGGCCCACTACAATGAGCAGTTCTTC
CASSSGGAHYNEQFF
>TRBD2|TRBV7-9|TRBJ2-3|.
TGTGCCAGCAGCTTAACTAGCGGAGCCCGACGGACGCAGTATTTT
CASSLTSGARRTQYF
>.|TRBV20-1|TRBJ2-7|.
TGCAGTGCGCCGGACTCGAAGGAGCAGTACTTC
CSAPDSKEQYF
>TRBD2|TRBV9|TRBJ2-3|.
TGTGCCAGCAGCGCTAGCGGGAGGGCATCAGATACGCAGTATTTT
CASSASGRASDTQYF
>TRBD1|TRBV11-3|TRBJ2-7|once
TGTGCCAGCAGCTTAGGAGGGGGCGAACGGGAGCAGTACTTC
CASSLGGGEREQYF
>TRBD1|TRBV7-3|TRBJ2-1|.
TGTGCCAGCAGCACTTCACAGGGGTGGTCCACAGGAGAGCAGTTCTTC
CASSTSQGWSTGEQFF
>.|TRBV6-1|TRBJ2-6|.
TGTGCCAGCAGTGAAACAAGGGGCGTAATCTCTGGGGCCAACGTCCTGACTTTC
CASSETRGVISGANVLTF
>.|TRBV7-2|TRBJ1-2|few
TGTGCCAGCAGCCCCCCCCCAAAAGCTTTTAACTATGGCTACACCTTC
CASSPPPKAFNYGYTF
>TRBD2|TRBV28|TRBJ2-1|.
TGTGCCAGCATGGCGGGAGGGGAATACAATGAGCAGTTCTTC
CASMAGGEYNEQFF
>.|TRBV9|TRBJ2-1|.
TGTGCCAGCAACGTAGGGGTAGCGGTATACAATGAGCAGTTCTTC
CASNVGVAVYNEQFF
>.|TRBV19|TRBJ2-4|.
TGTGCCAGTAGTCCACACCAAAACATTCAGTACTTC
CASSPHQNIQYF
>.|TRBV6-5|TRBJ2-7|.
TGTGCCAGCAGTGCCTGGCGGTCCTACGAGCAGTACTTC
CASSAWRSYEQYF
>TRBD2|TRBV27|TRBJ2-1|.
TGTGCCAGCAGTTTATATGGGGGAACAGCACTAGCGGGATTTTACAATGAGCAGTTCTTC
CASSLYGGTALAGFYNEQFF
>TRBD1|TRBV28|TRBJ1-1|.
TGTGCCAGCAGTATCAACAGGGGACCCTTGAACACTGAAGCTTTCTTT
CASSINRGPLNTEAFF
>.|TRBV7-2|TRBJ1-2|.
TGTGCCAGCAGCCCTACGGGGGGCAGGGAAGACGGCTACACCTTC
CASSPTGGREDGYTF
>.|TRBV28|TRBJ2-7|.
TGTGCCAGCAGTTTACGCATCCTGGGAAGGGGATCCACTCCCTCCTTCGAGCAGTACTTC
CASSLRILGRGSTPSFEQYF
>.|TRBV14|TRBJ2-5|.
TGTGCCAGCAGCCAAGATTACCAGCAAGAGACCCAGTACTTC
CASSQDYQQETQYF
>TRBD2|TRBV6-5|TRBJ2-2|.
TGTGCCAGCAGAATACTAGCGGGGGGGCCCAGGGAGCTGTTTTTT
CASRILAGGPRELFF